In its sample, the clone carrying this T cell receptor (beta chain) was seen a few times. Its specificity is unknown. V lost 6 bases, J lost 0 bases, and 19 bases lay in between. There are 17 residues in the CDR3. The germline CDR1 and CDR2 sequences are MNHEY and SMNVEV (reference sequence). Making the TCR beta libraries involved quantitative 5'-RACE with molecular barcodes. One entry per CDR3 protein results from TCRdb running MiXCR on the 5' RACE reads. Seen here are hundreds of thousands of distinct CDR3 sequences, about 10% observed once, and the top ten hold approximately 0.46%. The source of the sample is a study of CD8 T cells in ankylosing spondylitis. Study results and limitations: A motif of fewer than ten highly homologous TCR beta variants was seen as apparently characteristic of ankylosing spondylitis blood. Reportedly, matched ankylosing spondylitis synovial fluid was significantly enriched for disease-linked clones. CD8+ by phenotype, disease-linked clones were relatively rare in peripheral blood.

Sequencing was carried out using blood, either unsorted or a sorted T cell fraction (not recorded which). The clonotype was recovered from a male donor with ankylosing spondylitis. The chain carries TRBV27 and TRBJ2-3, with a tentative D call TRBD1 (6 bases). This chain's CDR3 is CASRSPNTGSSTDTQYF. The DNA of the CDR3 is TGTGCCAGCAGGTCACCAAATACAGGGTCTAGCACAGATACGCAGTATTTT.